The clone carrying this T cell receptor beta chain was detected once. Its antigen is undetermined. Germline V gene lookup returns CDR1 LGHNA and CDR2 YSLEER. The CDR3 runs 13 residues. The V and J ends lost 5 bases and 3 bases respectively, with 8 bases between them. This sample was included in a study of post-analysis software for immune sequencing data. Across the study: Patients with relapsing-remitting, secondary progressive and progressive-relapsing multiple sclerosis courses were all represented. Whole-study results and caveats: Controls had lower frequencies than patients of about five TRBV segments, which included TRBV5-6, TRBV5-1 and TRBV20-1. Batch-matched samples strongly co-clustered by F measure. Multiple sclerosis was associated with a significant reduction in normalized Chao1 diversity relative to controls.

Tagging with unique molecular identifiers was a feature of the TCR beta cDNA libraries. The T cell input of roughly 0.9 to 11 million gave a few hundred thousand cDNA molecules. Using its own MiXCR run on the PCR reads, TCRdb lists one record per CDR3 protein. Here the sample spans a few hundred thousand distinct CDR3 sequences, roughly 45% being singletons. This clonotype was obtained from a girl aged 10-17 years with multiple sclerosis. The rearrangement links TRBV4-3 to TRBJ2-1; D unclear. Source material: blood. The CDR3 loop reads CASSTVLYNEQFF. In nucleotides, the CDR3 is TGCGCCAGCAGCACGGTTCTCTACAATGAGCAGTTCTTC.